This T cell receptor beta chain emerged from a study of Tregs in tolerant kidney transplant recipients. Overall study context: Related graft donors supplied nonmyeloablative bone marrow transplants, and mixed chimerism was transient. General observations from the study: Few patients were studied, so findings need validation in larger groups. This study did not directly address biological reproducibility. Activated donor B cell expansion appeared to reveal the most relevant donor-specific TCRbeta repertoire.

This table comes from immunoSEQ multiplex PCR, and its TCRdb copy is limited to in-frame clones, with some not included. The sample consists of about 66,000 clones, more than 90% of them appearing once. In this sample, this clone turned up once. Its antigen is still unknown. Relative to the germline gene, one junction end is altered; a read error may explain this. The sample has other DNA sequences that encode this CDR3 too. The receptor comes from a human donor who received a combined kidney and bone marrow transplant. This specimen consisted of CD8+ T cells from blood, obtained before the transplant.

The CDR3 region has the DNA TGTGCCAGCAGTCCACATCAACAGGGGCTGAACTATGGTTACACCTTC. The encoded protein is CASSPHQQGLNYGYTF. The rearrangement joins TRBV27 to TRBJ1-2, with 7 bases aligning to TRBD1. Looked up from germline, CDR1 is MNHEY and CDR2 is SMNVEV (reference sequence). This CDR3 is 16 amino acids long.